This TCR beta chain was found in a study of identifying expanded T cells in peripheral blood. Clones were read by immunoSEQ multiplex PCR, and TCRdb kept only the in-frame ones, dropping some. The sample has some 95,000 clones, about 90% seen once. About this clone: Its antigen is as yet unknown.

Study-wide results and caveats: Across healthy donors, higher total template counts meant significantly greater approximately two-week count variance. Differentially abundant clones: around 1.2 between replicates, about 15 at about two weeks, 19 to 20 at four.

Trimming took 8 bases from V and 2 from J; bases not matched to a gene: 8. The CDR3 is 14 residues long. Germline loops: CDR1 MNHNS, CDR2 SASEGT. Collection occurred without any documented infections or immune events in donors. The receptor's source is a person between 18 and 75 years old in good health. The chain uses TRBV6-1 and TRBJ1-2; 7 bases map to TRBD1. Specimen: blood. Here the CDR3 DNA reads TGTGCCAGCCGGGGGACAGTGAGAAACTATGGCTACACCTTC. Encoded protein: CASRGTVRNYGYTF.